This is a list of T cell receptor beta chains from one sample in a study of human thymus T cells. The data were produced by immunoSEQ multiplex PCR, yet TCRdb's version contains in-frame clones alone and is incomplete. The sample holds about 78,000 clones, 90% to 98% seen once. Material: thymus tissue. These receptors originate from a boy under two years old with a congenital heart defect but otherwise immunologically healthy. CDR3s include the opening cysteine and the closing phenylalanine or tryptophan. A D gene is named only where the DNA matches it firmly. Only some rows state a clone size, as once, few, many or a class for expanded clones.

v_gene	abundance	j_gene	d_gene	CDR3nt	CDR3aa
TRBV7-9	.	TRBJ1-6	.	TGTGCCAGCAGCTTATCCGTACCCACGGGGGCGCACAATTCACCCCTCCACTTT	CASSLSVPTGAHNSPLHF
TRBV5-1	.	TRBJ2-1	TRBD2	TGCGCCAGCAGCTGTAGCGGGGGAGGGGTGAATGAGCAGTTCTTC	CASSCSGGGVNEQFF
TRBV6-6	.	TRBJ2-7	TRBD1	TGTGCCAGCACCGTACGACAGGGGGCTTGCGAGCAGTACTTC	CASTVRQGACEQYF
TRBV9	.	TRBJ2-2	.	TGTGCCAGCAGCCCCGACAAATATCGGCAGGGGCGTCATAAAGGGAACACCGGGGAGCTGTTTTTT	CASSPDKYRQGRHKGNTGELFF
TRBV7-2	.	TRBJ2-7	.	TGTGCCAGCAGCCTAACAGGAGGGACAGCACCGAAAGATTACGAGCAGTACTTC	CASSLTGGTAPKDYEQYF
TRBV7-2	.	TRBJ2-5	TRBD1	TGTGCCAGCAGCCCGACAGGGGGCTACCCCTTTAAAGAGACCCAGTACTTC	CASSPTGGYPFKETQYF
TRBV7-2	few	TRBJ1-6	.	TGTGCCAGCTGCCTACAGGGTTCACCCCTCCACTTT	CASCLQGSPLHF
TRBV7-2	.	TRBJ2-3	TRBD1	TGTGCCAGCAGCCCCCGGGACAGGGTCCCAGATACGCAGTATTTT	CASSPRDRVPDTQYF
TRBV28	.	TRBJ1-1	TRBD1	TGTGCCAGCAGTTCCCGACGGACAGGGCACGACACTGAAGCTTTCTTT	CASSSRRTGHDTEAFF
TRBV28	.	TRBJ1-5	TRBD1	TGTGCCAGCAGTTTATCCCCAGGGGGGACCAATCAGCCCCAGCATTTT	CASSLSPGGTNQPQHF
TRBV10-3	.	TRBJ1-1	.	TGTGCCATCAGTGAGATGGGGGGGAAAACTGAAGCTTTCTTT	CAISEMGGKTEAFF
TRBV11-3	.	TRBJ1-3	TRBD1	TGTGCCAGCAGCTACGGGACAGCGCCTGGAAACACCATATATTTT	CASSYGTAPGNTIYF
TRBV11-3	.	TRBJ2-7	.	TGTGCCAGCAGCCCGGTAGGGGAAATCTACGAGCAGTACTTC	CASSPVGEIYEQYF
TRBV21-1	.	TRBJ1-1	.	TGTGCCAGCAGCAAAGCGGGGGGGACAGGGAAGGACACTGAAGCTTTCTTT	CASSKAGGTGKDTEAFF
TRBV11-2	once	TRBJ1-2	TRBD1	TGTGCCAGCAGCTTAGATCCCGGGACAGATTATGGCTACACCTTC	CASSLDPGTDYGYTF
TRBV27	.	TRBJ2-1	.	TGTGCCAGCAGTTTGCGGTTAGTAGGTAGCTCCTACAATGAGCAGTTCTTC	CASSLRLVGSSYNEQFF
TRBV6-5	.	TRBJ2-7	TRBD2	TGTGCCAGCAGAACCCGGGGACTAGCGGGAGACGAGCAGTACTTC	CASRTRGLAGDEQYF
TRBV5-6	.	TRBJ2-2	TRBD1	TGTGCCAGCAGCTTACCCGACAGGGCGAACACCGGGGAGCTGTTTTTT	CASSLPDRANTGELFF
TRBV15	.	TRBJ1-2	TRBD1	TGTGCCACCAGCAGTTGGGACAGAGCTAACTATGGCTACACCTTC	CATSSWDRANYGYTF
TRBV6-1	.	TRBJ2-1	.	TGTGCCAGCAGTGACAGGACCTACAATGAGCAGTTCTTC	CASSDRTYNEQFF
TRBV7-2	once	TRBJ1-5	TRBD1	TGTGCCAGCAGCTCTACCGGGACAGAGGAATATCAGCCCCAGCATTTT	CASSSTGTEEYQPQHF
TRBV7-9	.	TRBJ1-1	.	TGTGCCAGCAGTGAGCTTAAGGGGGGCACTGAAGCTTTCTTT	CASSELKGGTEAFF
TRBV5-1	.	TRBJ2-2	TRBD1	TGCGCCAGCAGCCCAACAGGGGGCGACACCGGGGAGCTGTTTTTT	CASSPTGGDTGELFF
TRBV15	.	TRBJ1-6	.	TGTGCCACCAGCAGAGATCGGCAGGGGAATTCACCCCTCCACTTT	CATSRDRQGNSPLHF
TRBV5-1	.	TRBJ2-1	TRBD2	TGCGCCAGCAGCTTGGTTCCGAAAAAGACTAGCGGGAGGAATGAGCAGTTCTTC	CASSLVPKKTSGRNEQFF
TRBV27	once	TRBJ2-7	.	TGTGCCAGCAGTTTATCTCGGGGGTCCTACGAGCAGTACTTC	CASSLSRGSYEQYF
TRBV11-2	.	TRBJ2-1	.	TGTGCCAGCAGCTTAGATAGTGCGGAAAAGACGAGGCCCTTTAATGAGCAGTTCTTC	CASSLDSAEKTRPFNEQFF
TRBV9	.	TRBJ1-4	.	TGTGCCAGCAGCGAGAGCCCGACAGCGTTAAGTGCAACTAATGAAAAACTGTTTTTT	CASSESPTALSATNEKLFF
TRBV6-1	.	TRBJ1-3	.	TGTGCCAGCAGTGAATGGCCCTCACAGGCGCTCTCTGGAAACACCATATATTTT	CASSEWPSQALSGNTIYF
TRBV4-3	.	TRBJ2-5	TRBD2	TGCGCCAGCAGCCAATTCCTTAGCGGGGAGAATACACACTTACAAGAGACCCAGTACTTC	CASSQFLSGENTHLQETQYF
TRBV6-1	.	TRBJ1-4	TRBD1	TGTGCCAGCAGCACCCTACAGGGGATAAGCGAAAAACTGTTTTTT	CASSTLQGISEKLFF
TRBV6-1	.	TRBJ2-5	TRBD2	TGTGCCAGCAGGGAAAGAGCGGGAGACCCACAAGAGACCCAGTACTTC	CASRERAGDPQETQYF
TRBV13	.	TRBJ1-5	TRBD1	TGTGCCAGCAGCTTAGGCTTGTACCAACAGGGGGCCAAAGGCAATCAGCCCCAGCATTTT	CASSLGLYQQGAKGNQPQHF
TRBV11-2	.	TRBJ2-7	.	TGTGCCAGCAGCTCCGCCAGGGGGACTAGTGCTAGCTACGAGCAGTACTTC	CASSSARGTSASYEQYF
TRBV10-3	.	TRBJ1-3	.	TGTGCCACCTATTCAGGGCCCTCTGGAAACACCATATATTTT	CATYSGPSGNTIYF
TRBV7-3	.	TRBJ2-3	.	TGTGCCAGCAGCCTATGGAGCGTAGAAAACACAGATACGCAGTATTTT	CASSLWSVENTDTQYF
TRBV11-3	.	TRBJ2-7	.	TGTGCCAGCAGCTTATTTCCAGGGTTGAACTACGAGCAGTACTTC	CASSLFPGLNYEQYF
TRBV11-3	.	TRBJ2-1	.	TGTGCCAGCAGCTTAGGGCTAACAAGCTCCTACAATGAGCAGTTCTTC	CASSLGLTSSYNEQFF
TRBV11-2	.	TRBJ2-2	TRBD2	TGTGCCAGCAGCTCTGGACTAGCGGGAGGGAGGACCGGGGAGCTGTTTTTT	CASSSGLAGGRTGELFF
TRBV4-2	.	TRBJ1-2	.	TGTGCCAGCAGCCAAGACAGGTTGCCGGGGGACTATGGCTACACCTTC	CASSQDRLPGDYGYTF
TRBV5-1	.	TRBJ1-4	TRBD1	TGTGCCAGCAGACGAGACAGGGGATCGGAAAAACTGTTTTTT	CASRRDRGSEKLFF
TRBV28	.	TRBJ1-5	TRBD1	TGTGCCAGCAGCTCCACCCGGGACAGGGGTAGCAATCAGCCCCAGCATTTT	CASSSTRDRGSNQPQHF
TRBV10-3	.	TRBJ2-2	.	TGTGCCATCAGTGATAGGGCAGGGGACACCGGGGAGCTGTTTTTT	CAISDRAGDTGELFF
TRBV4-1	.	TRBJ2-4	.	TGCGCCAGCAGCCAAGAAGAAAACAGGGTTGATGGCAAAAACATTCAGTACTTC	CASSQEENRVDGKNIQYF
TRBV2	.	TRBJ1-2	TRBD1	TGTGCCAGCAAGGACAGGTTTTATGGCTACACCTTC	CASKDRFYGYTF
TRBV11-1	.	TRBJ2-3	TRBD2	TGTGCCAGCAGCCAATTCCGTAGCGGGAGTGGCACAGATACGCAGTATTTT	CASSQFRSGSGTDTQYF